This T cell receptor (beta chain) was sequenced for a study of response to subunit inactivated influenza vaccine. Study-level findings and limits: After each seasonal influenza vaccination, few new T cells are recruited, the authors suggested.

About this clonotype: As yet, its antigen is unknown.

A single record per CDR3 protein comes from TCRdb applying MiXCR to the RT-PCR reads. The data show roughly 700,000 distinct CDR3 sequences, 11% to 15% seen once. With V trimmed by 0 bases and J by 6 bases, 2 bases remained unmatched. This CDR3 is built from 14 residues. Germline CDR1 is LGHNA and CDR2 is YNFKEQ. The V and J genes are TRBV4-2 and TRBJ2-7, with TRBD2 matching over 10 bases. The source was PBMCs from blood, collected less than 15 days before vaccination. This receptor was identified in a man aged 50 to 60 who received an inactivated influenza vaccine. CDR3 DNA: TGTGCCAGCAGCCAAGAGGGACTAGCGCCCGAGCAGTACTTC. Translating it yields CASSQEGLAPEQYF.